Listed below are T cell receptor beta chains from one sample, sequenced in a study of T cell responses to AZD1222 COVID-19 vaccine. Measured with immunoSEQ multiplex PCR; TCRdb has only the in-frame clones, and not every one. The data contain around 100,000 clones, around 94% of them singletons. The sequencing here drew on peripheral blood, taken on day 0 of AZD1222 vaccination. The receptors come from an adult in good health. CDR3s include the opening cysteine and the closing phenylalanine or tryptophan. A D gene is named only where the DNA matches it firmly. Expanded clones are given a class, and other clones once, few, many or no size at all.

V,size,J,D,DNA,CDR3
TRBV27,.,TRBJ1-6,.,TGTGCCAGCAGTTTAGGGGCATTAGGACCTTATAATTCACCCCTCCACTTT,CASSLGALGPYNSPLHF
TRBV18,.,TRBJ1-1,.,TGTGCCAGCTCACCATCTATAGAGATGAACACTGAAGCTTTCTTT,CASSPSIEMNTEAFF
TRBV9,.,TRBJ2-5,TRBD1,TGTGCCAGCAGCGCCCGACAGGGAGCGGAGACCCAGTACTTC,CASSARQGAETQYF
TRBV27,once,TRBJ2-7,.,TGTGCCAGCAGTTATTCGGGGACGGGAGACTACGAGCAGTACTTC,CASSYSGTGDYEQYF
TRBV18,.,TRBJ1-5,TRBD1,TGTGCCAGCTCACAACAGGGGGCGAGTAGCAATCAGCCCCAGCATTTT,CASSQQGASSNQPQHF
TRBV6-5,.,TRBJ1-4,.,TGTGCCGCCGGCCGGGCCGTTGGGACTAATGAAAAACTGTTTTTT,CAAGRAVGTNEKLFF
TRBV27,.,TRBJ2-1,.,TGTGCCAGCAGTTTGAGGGGGACTGGGAACAATGAGCAGTTCTTC,CASSLRGTGNNEQFF
TRBV28,.,TRBJ1-5,TRBD1,TGTGCCAGCAGTCGTCTACAGGGGAACTTTCAGCCCCAGCATTTT,CASSRLQGNFQPQHF
TRBV14,.,TRBJ2-3,.,TGTGCCAGCAGCCAAGATAGTGGAGTAGCGACAGATACGCAGTATTTT,CASSQDSGVATDTQYF
TRBV7-6,.,TRBJ2-1,.,TGTGCCAGCAGCTTGGCGATCAATGAGCAGTTCTTC,CASSLAINEQFF
TRBV19,.,TRBJ2-7,.,TGTGCCAGTAAGGGGACGGGGGCCTCCTACGAGCAGTACTTC,CASKGTGASYEQYF
TRBV20-1,.,TRBJ2-1,TRBD2,TGCAGTGCTAGTGGCGGGAGGGCCAATGAGCAGTTCTTC,CSASGGRANEQFF
TRBV5-1,.,TRBJ2-7,.,TGCGCCAGCAGCTTACGGGTAGGGGGGTCCTACGAGCAGTACTTC,CASSLRVGGSYEQYF
TRBV19,.,TRBJ1-5,.,TGTGCCAGTAGTATAGATCTGCGGCAGGGTTCCAATCAGCCCCAGCATTTT,CASSIDLRQGSNQPQHF
TRBV19,once,TRBJ2-5,.,TGTGCCAGTAGTTGGGCAGAGACCCAGTACTTC,CASSWAETQYF
TRBV6-4,.,TRBJ1-1,.,TGTGCCAGCAGTGACTCCCATAGGCCCGTTGAAGCTTTCTTT,CASSDSHRPVEAFF
TRBV3-1/TRBV3-2,.,TRBJ2-1,TRBD2,TGTGCCAGCAGCCAATCTACGGGGGGGTACAATGAGCAGTTCTTC,CASSQSTGGYNEQFF
TRBV7-6,.,TRBJ2-1,.,TGTGCCAGCAGCCTGGGGGGCGTCAATGAGCAGTTCTTC,CASSLGGVNEQFF
TRBV28,.,TRBJ1-2,.,TGTGCCAGCAGTTTCGGAAAGGGGAACTATGGCTACACCTTC,CASSFGKGNYGYTF
TRBV6-6,.,TRBJ2-7,.,TGTGCCAGCAGTTACCTGAGGGGGGACTCCTACGAGCAGTACTTC,CASSYLRGDSYEQYF
TRBV18,.,TRBJ2-7,.,TGTGCCAGCTCACCCCTCGACCAGTCCTACGAGCAGTACTTC,CASSPLDQSYEQYF
TRBV4-2,.,TRBJ2-7,TRBD2,TGTGCCAGCAGCCAAGCGGTAGCGGGAGGCCTCGAGCAGTACTTC,CASSQAVAGGLEQYF
TRBV18,.,TRBJ1-4,.,TGTGCCAGCTCACCAGGAGTGAATGAAAAACTGTTTTTT,CASSPGVNEKLFF
TRBV11-2,.,TRBJ1-2,.,TGTGCCAGCAGCTTAGATGGAAGGGTCCACTATGGCTACACCTTC,CASSLDGRVHYGYTF
TRBV20-1,.,TRBJ1-2,.,TGCAGTGCTGGAGCAAACTATGGCTACACCTTC,CSAGANYGYTF
TRBV10-2,.,TRBJ1-4,.,TGCGCCAGCAGTGAGTCGTGGGCAGGGGTGGAAGAAAAACTGTTTTTT,CASSESWAGVEEKLFF
TRBV18,.,TRBJ1-1,TRBD1,TGTGCCAGCTCACCATATTCTCCGGGACAGGGGCCCTTTGAAGCTTTCTTT,CASSPYSPGQGPFEAFF
TRBV6-5,.,TRBJ1-2,TRBD1,TGTGCCAGCAGTTACGCCTTGACAGGGAGCATTGGCTACACCTTC,CASSYALTGSIGYTF
TRBV7-9,.,TRBJ2-7,TRBD2,TGTGCCAGCAGCTTAGGGCTAGCGGGGTTGAGCTCCTACGAGCAGTACTTC,CASSLGLAGLSSYEQYF
TRBV7-9,.,TRBJ2-7,.,TGTGCCAGCAGCCCCGGGACACCGAGCCTGATAACCTACGAGCAGTACTTC,CASSPGTPSLITYEQYF
TRBV12-3/TRBV12-4,.,TRBJ1-1,.,TGTGCCAGCAGAGCAACAGAGAACACTGAAGCTTTCTTT,CASRATENTEAFF
TRBV6-5,.,TRBJ2-5,.,TGTGCCAGCACCTTCTCAGGGGTGTCAGAGACCCAGTACTTC,CASTFSGVSETQYF
TRBV6-5,.,TRBJ2-7,.,TGTGCCAGCAGCAGGACCATTGAGCAGTACTTC,CASSRTIEQYF
TRBV29-1,.,TRBJ2-1,.,TGCAGCGTTGTTCTCGGCAATGAGCAGTTCTTC,CSVVLGNEQFF
TRBV25-1,.,TRBJ2-7,.,TGTGCCAGCAGTGAGACTTTAGACAGTAACACTCCCTACGAGCAGTACTTC,CASSETLDSNTPYEQYF
TRBV2,.,TRBJ1-2,.,TGTGCCAGCAGCGAAGGTATATTGCGGGGCTATGGCTACACCTTC,CASSEGILRGYGYTF
TRBV19,.,TRBJ1-2,.,TGTGCCAGTAGTATTAGATCTAAGGATCCCTACACCTTC,CASSIRSKDPYTF
TRBV19,.,TRBJ1-1,.,TGTGCCAGTAGTACCGACAGGAATATGAACACTGAAGCTTTCTTT,CASSTDRNMNTEAFF
TRBV7-3,.,TRBJ1-1,.,TGTGCCAGCAGCTTAATTGGCAGGGGGAACACTGAAGCTTTCTTT,CASSLIGRGNTEAFF
TRBV4-3,.,TRBJ1-1,TRBD1,TGCGCCAGCAGCCAAGAGGACAGGGGGTTGGAAGCTTTCTTT,CASSQEDRGLEAFF
TRBV19,.,TRBJ2-7,.,TGTGCCACGCGGCCGGCAGAAGGCTCCTACGAGCAGTACTTC,CATRPAEGSYEQYF
TRBV6-5,.,TRBJ1-2,.,TGTGCCAGCAGTTTCGGACGGGGAGCTGGCTACACCTTC,CASSFGRGAGYTF
TRBV10-2,.,TRBJ1-2,.,TGCGCCAGCAGTATCCAGGGCACGTATTATGGCTACACCTTC,CASSIQGTYYGYTF
TRBV7-9,.,TRBJ1-2,TRBD1,TGTGCCAGCAGCTCAACTGACAGGGGCACTAACTATGGCTACACCTTC,CASSSTDRGTNYGYTF
TRBV7-9,once,TRBJ1-1,.,TGTGCCACCTCTAACCTGAACACTGAAGCTTTCTTT,CATSNLNTEAFF
TRBV9,.,TRBJ2-1,.,TGTGCCAGCAGCGTAGTTCAATCCGGCAGTGAGCAGTTCTTC,CASSVVQSGSEQFF
TRBV6-2/TRBV6-3,.,TRBJ2-1,.,TGTGCCAGCAGTACCTACGTATCCGGTAATCCCTACAATGAGCAGTTCTTC,CASSTYVSGNPYNEQFF
TRBV2,.,TRBJ2-4,TRBD2,TGTGCCAGCAGCGGGACTAGCGTCCAAAACATTCAGTACTTC,CASSGTSVQNIQYF
TRBV6-2/TRBV6-3,.,TRBJ1-5,.,TGTGCCAGCAGTACCGCGGGGGGTCATCAGCCCCAGCATTTT,CASSTAGGHQPQHF
TRBV10-3,.,TRBJ2-5,.,TGTGCCATCAGCAAGGACAGCCAAGAGACCCAGTACTTC,CAISKDSQETQYF
TRBV30,.,TRBJ1-4,TRBD1,TGTGCCTGGAGTGTGGGACAGAATGAAAAACTGTTTTTT,CAWSVGQNEKLFF
TRBV2,.,TRBJ1-3,.,TGTGCCAGCCAACTTGGAAACACCATATATTTT,CASQLGNTIYF
TRBV6-2/TRBV6-3,.,TRBJ2-1,.,TGTGCCAGCAGCAATTACAATGAGCAGTTCTTC,CASSNYNEQFF
TRBV12-3/TRBV12-4,.,TRBJ2-5,.,TGTGCCAGCAGTTCGGGGCACCCGGAGACCCAGTACTTC,CASSSGHPETQYF
TRBV2,.,TRBJ1-1,.,TGTGCCAGCACCTTGGGTGGAACTGAAGCTTTCTTT,CASTLGGTEAFF
TRBV2,.,TRBJ2-2,.,TGTGCCAGCAGGAGGGACGGAAAATCCGGGGAGCTGTTTTTT,CASRRDGKSGELFF
TRBV5-1,.,TRBJ2-7,.,TGCGCCAGCAACGACGGGAGACGGCGAGAGCAGTACTTC,CASNDGRRREQYF
TRBV6-5,.,TRBJ2-6,.,TGTGCCAGTGGACAGTCCGTTTCTGGGGCCAACGTCCTGACTTTC,CASGQSVSGANVLTF